This entry describes one TCR beta chain. What it binds is unknown. The sample belongs to a study of cytomegalovirus exposure and HLA in healthy donors. Regarding the study as a whole: Per a later analysis, fewer than 20,000 TCR beta sequences showed association with HLA alleles at 0.05 false discovery rate. The authors later linked a missense DCLRE1C variant to TCR beta V- and J-gene trimming.

Researchers ran the PCR with 60 Vbeta and 13 Jbeta primers. Clones were sequenced by immunoSEQ multiplex PCR, and TCRdb holds only the in-frame ones, with some missing. This sample's table reports around 76,000 clones. Germline V gene data show CDR1 as MDHEN and CDR2 as SYDVKM. The junction had 6 bases not matched to a gene; V was cut back by 5 bases and J by 7 bases. The CDR3 has 14 amino acids. V usage is TRBV28 and J usage is TRBJ2-7; 12 bases align to TRBD2. The sequence was obtained from a boy aged 10-17 years in good health and CMV-seronegative. The sample comprised PBMCs. The CDR3 DNA reads TGTGCCAGCAGTCGGACTAGCGGGAAGTTGGAGCAGTACTTC. This codes for CASSRTSGKLEQYF.